The 4 T cell receptor beta chains below come from one sample, sequenced in a study of response to subunit inactivated influenza vaccine. TCRdb called the RT-PCR reads again in MiXCR, with one record for every CDR3 protein. The repertoire has about 650,000 distinct CDR3 sequences, about 14% of them found once; the top ten carry 7.6%. Sequencing used PBMCs from blood, obtained 14 to 15 days before vaccination. The receptors here all came from a man aged 50 or older who received an inactivated influenza vaccine.

This rearrangement joins TRBV7-9 to TRBJ1-2; a possible D gene is TRBD1 (6 bases). Germline V gives CDR1 SEHNR, CDR2 FQNEAQ (reference sequence). Deletions cut 6 bases from V and 4 bases from J, with 15 bases between. This CDR3 has 14 amino acids. The CDR3: CASRPPRGSYGYTF. The CDR3 DNA follows: TGTGCCAGCAGGCCCCCCAGGGGAAGCTATGGCTACACCTTC.

This clonotype has only a few counts. The chain recombines TRBV5-1 with TRBJ1-2; no definite D call. V was shortened by 0 bases and J by 4 bases, with 10 bases between the two germline ends. Germline V gene lookup returns CDR1 SGHRS and CDR2 YFSETQ. This CDR3 is built from 14 residues. Here the CDR3 reads CASSLDEASYGYTF. CDR3 DNA sequence: TGCGCCAGCAGCTTGGACGAGGCCAGCTATGGCTACACCTTC.

At least ten counts were recorded for this clonotype. V is TRBV18 and J is TRBJ2-3; the match to TRBD2 covers 13 bases. The CDR3 is 16 residues long. V was clipped by 0 bases and J by 3 bases; unmatched bases: 0. Germline V gives CDR1 KGHSH, CDR2 LQKENI. CDR3 sequence (DNA): TGTGCCAGCTCACCACCGACTAGCGGGAGGACAGATACGCAGTATTTT. It codes for CASSPPTSGRTDTQYF.

At least ten counts were recorded for this clonotype. The chain combines TRBV15 with TRBJ1-5; 12 bases match TRBD1. Germline V CDR1 and CDR2: LNHNV, YYDKDF (reference sequence). The CDR3 spans 20 residues. The V gene end was trimmed by 0 bases and the J gene end by 0 bases; junction bases not matched to a gene: 9. The chain's CDR3 is CATSRDLRGQGAHSNQPQHF. For the CDR3, the DNA is TGTGCCACCAGCAGAGATCTTAGGGGACAGGGGGCTCATAGCAATCAGCCCCAGCATTTT.